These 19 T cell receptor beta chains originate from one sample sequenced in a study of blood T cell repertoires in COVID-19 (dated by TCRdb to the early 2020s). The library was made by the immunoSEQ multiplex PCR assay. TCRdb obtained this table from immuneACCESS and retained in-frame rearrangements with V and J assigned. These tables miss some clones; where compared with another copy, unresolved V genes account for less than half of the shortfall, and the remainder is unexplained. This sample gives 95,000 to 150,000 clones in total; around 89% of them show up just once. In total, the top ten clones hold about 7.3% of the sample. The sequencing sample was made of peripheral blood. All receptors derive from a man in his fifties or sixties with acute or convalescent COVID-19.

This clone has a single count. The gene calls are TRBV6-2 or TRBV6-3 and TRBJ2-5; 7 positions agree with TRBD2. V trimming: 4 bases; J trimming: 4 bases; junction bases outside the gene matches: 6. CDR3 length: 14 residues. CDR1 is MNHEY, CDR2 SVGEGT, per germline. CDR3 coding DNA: TGTGCCAGCAGTTTAGGACTAGTTGGAGAGACCCAGTACTTC. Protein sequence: CASSLGLVGETQYF.

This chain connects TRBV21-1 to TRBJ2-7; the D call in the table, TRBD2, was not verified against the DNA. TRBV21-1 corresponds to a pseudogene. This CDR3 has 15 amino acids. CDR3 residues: CASSKVPGERDEQYF. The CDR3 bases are TGTGCCAGCAGCAAGGTTCCGGGAGAACGCGACGAGCAGTACTTC.

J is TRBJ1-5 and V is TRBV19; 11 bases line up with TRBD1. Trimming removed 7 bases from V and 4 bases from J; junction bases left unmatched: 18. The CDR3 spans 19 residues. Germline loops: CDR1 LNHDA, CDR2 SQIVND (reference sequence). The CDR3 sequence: CASTNIYKPGQGGNQPQHF. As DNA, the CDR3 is TGTGCCAGTACTAATATCTACAAACCGGGACAGGGGGGGAATCAGCCCCAGCATTTT. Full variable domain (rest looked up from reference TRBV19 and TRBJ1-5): DGGITQSPKYLFRKEGQNVTLSCEQNLNHDAMYWYRQDPGQGLRLIYYSQIVNDFQKGDIAEGYSVSREKKESFPLTVTSAQKNPTAFYLCASTNIYKPGQGGNQPQHFGDGTRLSIL.

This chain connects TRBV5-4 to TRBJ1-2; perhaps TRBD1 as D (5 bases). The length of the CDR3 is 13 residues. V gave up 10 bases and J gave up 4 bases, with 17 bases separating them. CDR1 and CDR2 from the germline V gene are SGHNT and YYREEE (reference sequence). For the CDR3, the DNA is TGTGCCGTCGGAAGCGGGGGAAGCTATGGCTACACCTTC. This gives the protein CAVGSGGSYGYTF. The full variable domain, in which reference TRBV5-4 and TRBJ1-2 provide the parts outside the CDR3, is ETGVTQSPTHLIKTRGQQVTLRCSSQSGHNTVSWYQQALGQGPQFIFQYYREEENGRGNFPPRFSGLQFPNYSSELNVNALELDDSALYLCAVGSGGSYGYTFGSGTRLTVV.

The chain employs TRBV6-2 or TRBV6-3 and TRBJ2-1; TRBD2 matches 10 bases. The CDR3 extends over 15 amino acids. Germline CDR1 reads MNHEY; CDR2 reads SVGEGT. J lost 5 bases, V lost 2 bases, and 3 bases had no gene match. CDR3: CASSYALAGDNEQFF. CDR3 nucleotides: TGTGCCAGCAGTTACGCGCTAGCGGGGGACAATGAGCAGTTCTTC.

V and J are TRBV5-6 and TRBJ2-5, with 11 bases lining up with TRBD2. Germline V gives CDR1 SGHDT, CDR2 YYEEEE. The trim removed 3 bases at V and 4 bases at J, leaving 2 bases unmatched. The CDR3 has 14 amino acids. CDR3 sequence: CASSSGLAGETQYF. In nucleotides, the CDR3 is TGTGCCAGCAGCTCCGGACTAGCGGGAGAGACCCAGTACTTC.

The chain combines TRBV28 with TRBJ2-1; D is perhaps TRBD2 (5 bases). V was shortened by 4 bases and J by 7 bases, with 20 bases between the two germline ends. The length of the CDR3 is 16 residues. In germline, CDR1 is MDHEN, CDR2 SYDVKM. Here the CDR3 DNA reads TGTGCCAGCAGTTCCCGAGGACCCCTCGGGGTGAATGAGCAGTTCTTC. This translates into CASSSRGPLGVNEQFF.

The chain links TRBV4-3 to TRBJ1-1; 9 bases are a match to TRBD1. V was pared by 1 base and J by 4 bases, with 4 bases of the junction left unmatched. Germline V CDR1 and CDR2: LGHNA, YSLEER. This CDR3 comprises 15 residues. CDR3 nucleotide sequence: TGCGCCAGCAGCCAAGTAACAGGGGGCGGCACTGAAGCTTTCTTT. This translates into CASSQVTGGGTEAFF.

The DNA of the CDR3 is TGTGCCAGCTCACCACAAGGCGGGAACACCGGGGAGCTGTTTTTT. This encodes CASSPQGGNTGELFF. V gene TRBV18 combines with J gene TRBJ2-2, with D unclear. Trimming pared 1 base from V and 1 base from J, leaving 7 bases between. The germline gives CDR1 KGHSH, CDR2 LQKENI. This CDR3 has 15 amino acids.

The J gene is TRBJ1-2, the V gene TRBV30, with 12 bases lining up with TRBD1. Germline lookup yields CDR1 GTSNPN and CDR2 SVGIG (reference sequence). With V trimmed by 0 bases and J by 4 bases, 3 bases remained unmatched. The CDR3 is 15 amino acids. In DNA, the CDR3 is TGTGCCTGGAGTGTAGGGACAGGGGGCGGCTATGGCTACACCTTC. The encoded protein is CAWSVGTGGGYGYTF.

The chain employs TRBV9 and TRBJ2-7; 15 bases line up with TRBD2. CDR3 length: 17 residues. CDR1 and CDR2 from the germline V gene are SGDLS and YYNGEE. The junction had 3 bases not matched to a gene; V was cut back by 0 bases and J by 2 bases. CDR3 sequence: CASSVGGLAGGTYEQYF. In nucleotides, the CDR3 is TGTGCCAGCAGCGTAGGCGGACTAGCGGGAGGGACCTACGAGCAGTACTTC.

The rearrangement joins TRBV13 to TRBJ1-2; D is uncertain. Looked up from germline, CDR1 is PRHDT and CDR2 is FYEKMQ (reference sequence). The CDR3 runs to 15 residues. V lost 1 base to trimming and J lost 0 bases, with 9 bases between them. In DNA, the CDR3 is TGTGCCAGCAGCTTAGCGAGAGAAGCTAACTATGGCTACACCTTC. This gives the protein CASSLAREANYGYTF.

The CDR3 region has the DNA TGTGCCAGCAGCACAGGGTTTCACGAGCAGTACTTC. This sequence encodes CASSTGFHEQYF. The chain joins TRBV27 to TRBJ2-7; D may be TRBD1 (6 bases). This CDR3 has 12 amino acids. The germline V gene encodes CDR1 MNHEY and CDR2 SMNVEV (reference sequence). V was pared by 6 bases and J by 5 bases, with 11 bases between.

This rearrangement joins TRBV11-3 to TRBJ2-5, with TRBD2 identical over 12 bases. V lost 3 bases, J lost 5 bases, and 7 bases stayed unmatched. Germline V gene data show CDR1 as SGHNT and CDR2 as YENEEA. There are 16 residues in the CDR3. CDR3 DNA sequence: TGTGCCAGCAGCTTGGCGACTAGCGGGAGTATGGAGACCCAGTACTTC. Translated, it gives CASSLATSGSMETQYF.

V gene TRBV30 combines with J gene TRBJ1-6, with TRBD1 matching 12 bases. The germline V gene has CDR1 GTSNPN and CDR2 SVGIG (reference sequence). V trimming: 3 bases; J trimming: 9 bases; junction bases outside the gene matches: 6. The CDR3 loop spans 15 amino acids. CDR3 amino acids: CAWRGQGAASSPLHF. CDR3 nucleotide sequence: TGTGCCTGGAGGGGACAGGGGGCCGCTAGTTCACCCCTCCACTTT.

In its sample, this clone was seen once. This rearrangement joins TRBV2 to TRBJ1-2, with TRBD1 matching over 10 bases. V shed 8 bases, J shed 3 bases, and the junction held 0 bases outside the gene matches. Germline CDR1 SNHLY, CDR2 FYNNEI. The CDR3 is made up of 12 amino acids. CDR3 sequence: CASGQGDYGYTF. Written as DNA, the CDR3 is TGTGCCAGCGGACAGGGGGACTATGGCTACACCTTC. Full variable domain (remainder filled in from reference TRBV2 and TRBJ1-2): EPEVTQTPSHQVTQMGQEVILRCVPISNHLYFYWYRQILGQKVEFLVSFYNNEISEKSEIFDDQFSVERPDGSNFTLKIRSTKLEDSAMYFCASGQGDYGYTFGSGTRLTVV.

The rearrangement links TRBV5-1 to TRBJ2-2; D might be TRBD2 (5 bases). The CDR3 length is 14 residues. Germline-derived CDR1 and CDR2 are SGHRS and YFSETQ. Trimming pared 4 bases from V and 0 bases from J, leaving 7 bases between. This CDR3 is CASSRDPNTGELFF. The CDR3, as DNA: TGCGCCAGCAGCCGGGATCCGAACACCGGGGAGCTGTTTTTT.

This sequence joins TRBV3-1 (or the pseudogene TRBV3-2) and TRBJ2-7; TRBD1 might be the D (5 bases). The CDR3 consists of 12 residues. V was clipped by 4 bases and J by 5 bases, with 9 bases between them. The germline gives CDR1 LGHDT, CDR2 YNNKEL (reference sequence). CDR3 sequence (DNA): TGTGCCAGCAGCCGGGGCGGTAACGAGCAGTACTTC. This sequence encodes CASSRGGNEQYF.

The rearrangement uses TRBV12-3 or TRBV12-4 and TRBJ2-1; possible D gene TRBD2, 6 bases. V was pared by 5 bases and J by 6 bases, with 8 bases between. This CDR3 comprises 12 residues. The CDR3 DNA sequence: TGTGCCAGCAGTCGACTAGTCAATGAGCAGTTCTTC. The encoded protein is CASSRLVNEQFF.